A selection of T cell receptor beta chains follows, all from one sample in a study of cytomegalovirus exposure and HLA in healthy donors. Assay: immunoSEQ multiplex PCR; the TCRdb copy retains only in-frame clones and omits some. The sample consists of about 85,000 clones, about 66% of them appearing once. The sequenced sample was PBMCs. Receptors originate from a man aged 25 to 40 in good health and CMV-seronegative. The CDR3 runs from the conserved cysteine through the conserved F or W. D genes are given only for firm matches. Expanded clones are given a class, and other clones once, few, many or no size at all.

d_gene,abundance,j_gene,v_gene,CDR3nt,CDR3aa
.,.,TRBJ2-1,TRBV28,TGTGCCAGCAGTTCACTAGCCTACCACGATGAGCAGTTCTTC,CASSSLAYHDEQFF
.,few,TRBJ1-4,TRBV6-1,TGTGCCAGCAGTGATGGACAGCTAATAATCGAAAAACTGTTTTTT,CASSDGQLIIEKLFF
TRBD1,.,TRBJ1-1,TRBV6-1,TGTGCCAGCAGTCTTCAGGGGGCTCGGGGCACTGAAGCTTTCTTT,CASSLQGARGTEAFF
TRBD1,.,TRBJ2-2,TRBV18,TGTGCCAGCTCACCCGGGACAGGGACCAACACCGGGGAGCTGTTTTTT,CASSPGTGTNTGELFF
TRBD2,.,TRBJ2-7,TRBV27,TGTGCCAGCAGTTTATCGATAGGGGCAGGACTAGCGGGAGTCCCATTCTACGAGCAGTACTTC,CASSLSIGAGLAGVPFYEQYF
TRBD2,.,TRBJ2-2,TRBV9,TGTGCCAGCAGCCAACTAGCGGGAGGGCCACACACCGGGGAGCTGTTTTTT,CASSQLAGGPHTGELFF
TRBD2,.,TRBJ2-1,TRBV9,TGTGCCAGCAGCGTAGCTAAGGGACTAGTAAATGAGCAGTTCTTC,CASSVAKGLVNEQFF
.,.,TRBJ1-3,TRBV6-6,TGTGCCAGCAGTTACTCGACTCGCTCTGGAAACACCATATATTTT,CASSYSTRSGNTIYF
TRBD1,.,TRBJ1-1,TRBV27,TGTGCCAGCAGCAGCGTGACAGGGGTCACTGAAGCTTTCTTT,CASSSVTGVTEAFF
.,.,TRBJ2-3,TRBV10-3,TGTGCCATCACCGGGGGAGTTAGCACAGATACGCAGTATTTT,CAITGGVSTDTQYF
TRBD2,.,TRBJ2-5,TRBV5-6,TGTGCCAGCAGCCAGGGACTAGCGGGGGGGCGGGAGACCCAGTACTTC,CASSQGLAGGRETQYF
.,.,TRBJ1-3,TRBV15,TGTGCCACCAGCAGAGAGGGAGACTCTGGAAACACCATATATTTT,CATSREGDSGNTIYF
TRBD1,.,TRBJ1-5,TRBV15,TGTGCCACCAACACAAACAGGGGGGTGGGCAATCAGCCCCAGCATTTT,CATNTNRGVGNQPQHF
.,.,TRBJ2-2,TRBV18,TGTGCCAGCTCACCAGACGGAGTGGCGAACGGGGAGCTGTTTTTT,CASSPDGVANGELFF
.,few,TRBJ1-5,TRBV30,TGTGCCTGGGATACAGGAAACAATCAGCCCCAGCATTTT,CAWDTGNNQPQHF
.,.,TRBJ1-1,TRBV2,TGTGCCAGCAGTGAATGGCAAAGAGGAGTGACTGAAGCTTTCTTT,CASSEWQRGVTEAFF
.,.,TRBJ2-7,TRBV5-1,TGCGCCAGCAGCTTGCGGGGCGGGGTCGGGTCCCCACCCTACGAGCAGTACTTC,CASSLRGGVGSPPYEQYF
.,.,TRBJ2-5,TRBV7-9,TGTGCCAGCAGTCAAGGGGTGGCGGAGACCCAGTACTTC,CASSQGVAETQYF
TRBD2,.,TRBJ2-1,TRBV9,TGTGCCAGCAGCCCCCTGACTAGCGGCTCTTCCTACAATGAGCAGTTCTTC,CASSPLTSGSSYNEQFF
.,.,TRBJ2-7,TRBV27,TGTGCCAGCAGGAAACTAGAATTCTACGAGCAGTACTTC,CASRKLEFYEQYF
.,.,TRBJ2-1,TRBV9,TGTGCCAGCAACAATCACGGAGGGGGGGTCTCCTACAATGAGCAGTTCTTC,CASNNHGGGVSYNEQFF
TRBD1,.,TRBJ1-6,TRBV7-8,TGTGCCAGCAGCCCGACAGGGTTAAATTCACCCCTCCACTTT,CASSPTGLNSPLHF
TRBD2,few,TRBJ2-1,TRBV30,TGTGCCTGGAGTCCGACTAGCGTCAGCTCCTACAATGAGCAGTTCTTC,CAWSPTSVSSYNEQFF
.,.,TRBJ2-5,TRBV7-6,TGTGCCAGCAGCTTAGAATCTAGCCGCCAAGAGACCCAGTACTTC,CASSLESSRQETQYF
.,.,TRBJ2-3,TRBV7-2,TGTGCCAGCAGCTCGGTCGGGACACCCGGCACAGATACGCAGTATTTT,CASSSVGTPGTDTQYF
TRBD1,.,TRBJ2-7,TRBV7-9,TGTGCCAGCAGAAATTCGACAGGGCTGCACGAGCAGTACTTC,CASRNSTGLHEQYF
TRBD1,few,TRBJ1-1,TRBV5-6,TGTGCCAGCAGCTTGACAGGGGGTAACACTGAAGCTTTCTTT,CASSLTGGNTEAFF
TRBD2,.,TRBJ2-3,TRBV19,TGTGCCAGTAGTAAGACTAGCGGGCCGACAGATACGCAGTATTTT,CASSKTSGPTDTQYF
.,.,TRBJ2-7,TRBV6-5,TGTGCCAGCAGGCCTAGGACTGCCCCTGGATACGAGCAGTACTTC,CASRPRTAPGYEQYF
.,few,TRBJ1-1,TRBV6-6,TGTGCCAGCAGTTATGAGGGGAACACTGAAGCTTTCTTT,CASSYEGNTEAFF
.,.,TRBJ1-2,TRBV27,TGTGCCAGCAGTTTGGGCCAGAACTATGGCTACACCTTC,CASSLGQNYGYTF
TRBD1,.,TRBJ2-7,TRBV6-5,TGTGCCAGCAGTCGGACAGGGAGCTCCTACGAGCAGTACTTC,CASSRTGSSYEQYF
.,.,TRBJ1-1,TRBV4-1,TGCGCCAGCAGCCAAGATGGGGCGGGGCGCTGGAGCCTCTTT,CASSQDGAGRWSLF
TRBD2,.,TRBJ2-7,TRBV27,TGTGCCAGCAGTCCGGGACTAGCGGGGGTGGGCGTGGGCGAGCAGTACTTC,CASSPGLAGVGVGEQYF
TRBD2,.,TRBJ2-1,TRBV5-1,TGCGCCAGCAGCTCCTCGGGGGGAGAATACAATGAGCAGTTCTTC,CASSSSGGEYNEQFF
TRBD1,.,TRBJ1-1,TRBV27,TGTGCCAGCAGGGTGACAGGGGTGAGTACTGAAGCTTTCTTT,CASRVTGVSTEAFF
TRBD1,.,TRBJ1-3,TRBV6-1,TGTGCCAGCAGCTTGGGACAGGGCACTGGAAACACCATATATTTT,CASSLGQGTGNTIYF
.,few,TRBJ1-1,TRBV19,TGTGCCAGTAGTCACACCCCAGGGGTTAATGAAGCTTTCTTT,CASSHTPGVNEAFF
TRBD1,.,TRBJ2-5,TRBV19,TGTGCCAGTAGTCACGGACAGGACTTCCAAGAGACCCAGTACTTC,CASSHGQDFQETQYF
.,.,TRBJ1-2,TRBV7-3,TGTGCCAGCAGCTTAAACGGAGGGAAGGAGGGCTACACCTTC,CASSLNGGKEGYTF
.,.,TRBJ1-2,TRBV27,TGTGCCAGCAGTTTAGTTCAGGGCGGTAGAGGCTACACCTTC,CASSLVQGGRGYTF